This TCR beta chain appears in the sequencing data of a study of chemoradiotherapy in HPV16-positive cancers. Repeated repertoire sampling spanned the course of chemoradiotherapy. Some clones are missing from TCRdb's copy, which holds only in-frame ones; the method was immunoSEQ multiplex PCR. The repertoire holds around 68,000 clones, with about nine tenths as singletons. Regarding this clone: What it binds is not known.

Germline V lookup: CDR1 LNHDA, CDR2 SQIVND (reference sequence). Trimming took off 6 bases at V and 4 bases at J, with 12 bases between the two ends. The CDR3 totals 13 residues. Study-wide results and limits: Better recurrence-free survival went with HPV-responsive T-cell expansion in HPV16-positive patients. Only a couple of HPV16-positive patients supplied the functional HPV-specificity definition.

The material sequenced was blood, taken from a patient who underwent chemoradiotherapy. The clonotype was recovered from a human donor with HPV-associated anogenital cancer. The chain has TRBV19 and TRBJ1-1; D ambiguous. The CDR3 region is CASSGSYGTEAFF. CDR3 DNA sequence: TGTGCCAGTAGCGGTTCATACGGCACTGAAGCTTTCTTT.